Listed here are 17 T cell receptor beta chains from one sample, sequenced in a study of OX40 agonist ivuxolimab in advanced cancers. To prepare the library, the immunoSEQ multiplex PCR assay was applied. TCRdb stores this immuneACCESS table with in-frame sequences only. Part of the clones is absent; in the studies checked, under half of the shortfall reflects unresolved V genes, and no reason is known for the rest. In all, the sample holds around 94,000 clones, and 92% of those were seen once. In total, the top ten clones hold less than 3.5% of the sample. Source: CD4+ or CD8+ T cells sorted from blood, taken in a trial of the OX40 agonist ivuxolimab. The receptors stem from an adult with an advanced solid tumor such as melanoma, head and neck, liver or kidney cancer.

This CDR3 reads CASSEREGTYNEQFF. For the CDR3, the DNA is TGTGCCAGCAGTGAGCGGGAGGGGACCTACAATGAGCAGTTCTTC. The chain couples TRBV28 to TRBJ2-1, with 10 bases fitting TRBD2. V trimming: 5 bases; J trimming: 2 bases; junction bases outside the gene matches: 3. This CDR3 has 15 residues. Per the germline V gene, CDR1 is MDHEN and CDR2 is SYDVKM.

The V and J genes are TRBV27 and TRBJ2-5; no clear D. The CDR3 covers 14 residues. V lost 3 bases and J 1 base, leaving 9 bases between the germline ends. The germline V gene encodes CDR1 MNHEY and CDR2 SMNVEV (reference sequence). The CDR3 loop reads CASSFSISQETQYF. CDR3 DNA sequence: TGTGCCAGCAGTTTTAGTATCAGCCAAGAGACCCAGTACTTC.

The J gene is TRBJ2-3, the V gene TRBV28, with TRBD1 matching 7 bases. Trimming cost V 5 bases and J 0 bases; bases outside gene matches: 2. This CDR3 has 14 amino acids. The germline gives CDR1 MDHEN, CDR2 SYDVKM. The CDR3 loop reads CASSGDRSTDTQYF. The CDR3 nucleotides are TGTGCCAGCAGTGGGGACAGAAGCACAGATACGCAGTATTTT.

CDR3 DNA: TGCGCCAGCAGCTTTGACAGGGGGCCTTCTTCCTATGGCTACACCTTC. Amino acids: CASSFDRGPSSYGYTF. V usage is TRBV5-1 and J usage is TRBJ1-2; TRBD1 agrees at 10 bases. After removal of 2 bases from V and 4 bases from J, the junction contained 8 bases not matched to a gene. This CDR3 spans 16 amino acids. Germline CDR1 SGHRS, CDR2 YFSETQ.

This clone was seen only once. This rearrangement joins TRBV7-9 to TRBJ2-5, with 8 bases identical to TRBD1. CDR1 is SEHNR and CDR2 is FQNEAQ in the germline V gene (reference sequence). This CDR3 comprises 14 residues. The V gene end was trimmed by 5 bases and the J gene end by 1 base; junction bases not matched to a gene: 3. CDR3 sequence reads: CASSMTGAQETQYF. CDR3 nucleotides: TGTGCCAGCAGCATGACAGGGGCCCAAGAGACCCAGTACTTC.

This clone appeared a few times. V is TRBV9 and J is TRBJ1-6; D gene ambiguous. The V gene's germline CDR1 is SGDLS and CDR2 YYNGEE. V was cut by 4 bases and J by 6 bases, with 8 bases left in between. The CDR3 extends over 13 amino acids. As DNA, the CDR3 is TGTGCCAGCAGCTCCCACCCTAATTCACCCCTCCACTTT. Translated, it gives CASSSHPNSPLHF.

This sequence joins TRBV10-3 and TRBJ2-7, with unresolved D. Per the germline V gene, CDR1 is ENHRY and CDR2 is SYGVKD. V lost 0 bases and J 4 bases, leaving 10 bases between the germline ends. This CDR3 spans 14 amino acids. This CDR3 reads CAISESLRAYEQYF. Here the CDR3 DNA reads TGTGCCATCAGTGAGTCCCTTCGGGCTTACGAGCAGTACTTC.

As DNA, the CDR3 is TGTGCCAGCAGTGGGGCTAGCGGGGCATCCGGGGAGCTGTTTTTT. Its translation: CASSGASGASGELFF. The rearrangement links TRBV6-5 to TRBJ2-2; 9 bases agree with TRBD2. The CDR3 extends over 15 amino acids. CDR1 and CDR2 (germline): MNHEY, SVGAGI. V lost 5 bases to trimming and J lost 6 bases; unmatched junction nucleotides: 7.

The chain has TRBV30 and TRBJ1-1, with D perhaps matching TRBD1 (5 bases). The CDR3 consists of 13 residues. The germline V and J ends were trimmed by 1 base and 1 base, with 7 bases remaining between them. Germline V CDR1 and CDR2: GTSNPN, SVGIG (reference sequence). The CDR3 nucleotides are TGTGCCTGGAGTGAGGGGACGAACACTGAAGCTTTCTTT. Amino acids: CAWSEGTNTEAFF.

The chain recombines TRBV19 with TRBJ1-1; 9 nucleotides align to TRBD1. CDR3 size: 18 residues. V was clipped by 0 bases and J by 5 bases; unmatched bases: 13. Germline V gene data show CDR1 as LNHDA and CDR2 as SQIVND (reference sequence). Written as DNA, the CDR3 is TGTGCCAGTAGTATAGATTGGCGGACAGGGGCTTTAGATACTGAAGCTTTCTTT. This codes for CASSIDWRTGALDTEAFF.

The J gene is TRBJ2-5, the V gene TRBV4-1; the D call may be TRBD1 or TRBD2 (5 bases each). This CDR3 has 11 amino acids. Germline V gene data show CDR1 as MGHRA and CDR2 as YSYEKL. V was clipped by 0 bases and J by 12 bases, with 8 bases between them. This chain's CDR3 is CASSQDGTEYF. The CDR3 coding sequence is TGCGCCAGCAGCCAAGATGGGACGGAGTACTTC.

The chain joins TRBV9 to TRBJ2-7, with 10 bases matching TRBD2. CDR1 is SGDLS and CDR2 is YYNGEE in the germline V gene. J was trimmed by 5 bases and V by 3 bases; bases with no gene match: 5. The CDR3 runs to 14 residues. CDR3 nucleotide sequence: TGTGCCAGCAGCGCCGGGACTAGCGCCCACGAGCAGTACTTC. Its protein product is CASSAGTSAHEQYF.

The rearrangement links TRBV9 to TRBJ2-7; tentative D call: TRBD1 (6 bases). CDR3 length: 15 residues. Trimming took 1 base from V and 4 from J, leaving 15 bases between them. Germline loops: CDR1 SGDLS, CDR2 YYNGEE. CDR3 loop: CASSVTGTTNYEQYF. The CDR3 DNA is TGTGCCAGCAGCGTAACCGGGACAACTAATTACGAGCAGTACTTC.

The gene calls are TRBV9 and TRBJ1-1; D is unresolved. The ends were cut back, 4 bases at V and 0 bases at J, with 16 bases in the middle. This CDR3 has 16 amino acids. From germline, CDR1 is SGDLS and CDR2 YYNGEE. The DNA of the CDR3 is TGTGCCAGCAGCCATAAGGGTGCCCCCATGAACACTGAAGCTTTCTTT. Translating gives CASSHKGAPMNTEAFF.

The chain recombines TRBV4-3 with TRBJ2-1; 12 bases align to TRBD2. Germline loops: CDR1 LGHNA, CDR2 YSLEER. V dropped 0 bases and J dropped 9; count of bases not matched to a gene: 3. The CDR3 runs 15 residues. The CDR3 DNA is TGCGCCAGCAGCCAAGACCTAGCGGGGGGGACTGAGCAGTTCTTC. Its translation: CASSQDLAGGTEQFF.

This clone showed up just a few times. The chain employs TRBV5-4 and TRBJ1-1; the D is unclear. Per germline, CDR1 SGHNT and CDR2 YYREEE (reference sequence). This CDR3 region has 13 residues. V gave up 2 bases and J gave up 2 bases, with 7 bases separating them. This chain's CDR3 is CASSFIGNTEAFF. The CDR3 coding sequence is TGTGCCAGCAGCTTCATCGGCAACACTGAAGCTTTCTTT.

This clone was counted a single time. This rearrangement joins TRBV10-3 to TRBJ2-3; the D is unclear. Per germline, CDR1 ENHRY and CDR2 SYGVKD. V lost 2 bases to trimming and J lost 5 bases, with 11 bases between them. The CDR3 is 14 amino acids. CDR3 sequence reads: CAISESVTQDTQYF. The CDR3 DNA reads as TGTGCCATCAGTGAGAGTGTTACTCAAGATACGCAGTATTTT.